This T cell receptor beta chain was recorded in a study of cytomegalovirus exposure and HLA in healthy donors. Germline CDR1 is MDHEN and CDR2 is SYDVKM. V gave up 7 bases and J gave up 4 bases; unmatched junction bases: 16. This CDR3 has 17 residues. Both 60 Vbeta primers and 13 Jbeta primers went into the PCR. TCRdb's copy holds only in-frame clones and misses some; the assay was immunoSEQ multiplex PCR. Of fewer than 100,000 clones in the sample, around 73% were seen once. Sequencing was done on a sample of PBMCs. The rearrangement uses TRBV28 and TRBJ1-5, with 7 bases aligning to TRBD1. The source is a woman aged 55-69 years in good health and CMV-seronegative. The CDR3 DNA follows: TGTGCCAGCAACCTCTTAGGCTTGGCAGGGGGAAATCAGCCCCAGCATTTT. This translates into CASNLLGLAGGNQPQHF.